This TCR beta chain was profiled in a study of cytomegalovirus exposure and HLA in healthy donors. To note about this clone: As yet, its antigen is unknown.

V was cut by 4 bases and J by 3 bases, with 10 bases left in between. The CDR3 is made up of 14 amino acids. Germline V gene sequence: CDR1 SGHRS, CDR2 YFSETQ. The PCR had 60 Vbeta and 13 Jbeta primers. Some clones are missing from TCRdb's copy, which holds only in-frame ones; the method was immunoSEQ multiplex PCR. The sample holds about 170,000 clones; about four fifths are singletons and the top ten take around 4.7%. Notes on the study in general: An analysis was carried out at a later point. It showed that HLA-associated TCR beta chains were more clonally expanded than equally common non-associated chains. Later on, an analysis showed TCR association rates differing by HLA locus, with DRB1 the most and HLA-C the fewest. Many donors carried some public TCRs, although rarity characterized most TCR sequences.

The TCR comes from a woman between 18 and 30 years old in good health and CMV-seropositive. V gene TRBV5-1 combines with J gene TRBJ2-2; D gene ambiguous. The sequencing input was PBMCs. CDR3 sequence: CASSVALYTGELFF. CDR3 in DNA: TGCGCCAGCAGCGTGGCCCTCTACACCGGGGAGCTGTTTTTT.